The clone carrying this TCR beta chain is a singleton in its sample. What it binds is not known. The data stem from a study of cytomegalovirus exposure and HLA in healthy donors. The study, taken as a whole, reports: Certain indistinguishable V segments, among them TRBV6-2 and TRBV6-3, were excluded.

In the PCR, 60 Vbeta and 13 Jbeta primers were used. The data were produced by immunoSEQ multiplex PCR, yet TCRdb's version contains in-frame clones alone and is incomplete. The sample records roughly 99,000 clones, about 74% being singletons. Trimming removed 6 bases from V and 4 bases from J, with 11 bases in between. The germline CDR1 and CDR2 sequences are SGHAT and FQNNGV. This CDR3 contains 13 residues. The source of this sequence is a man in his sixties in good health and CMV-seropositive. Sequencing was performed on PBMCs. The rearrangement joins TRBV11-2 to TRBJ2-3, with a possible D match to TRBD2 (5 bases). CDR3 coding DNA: TGTGCCAGCAGTCCTGTCGGGGCAGATACGCAGTATTTT. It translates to CASSPVGADTQYF.